One and the same sample provided the 13 T cell receptor beta chains below, sequenced in a study of blood T cell repertoires in COVID-19. Generated by immunoSEQ multiplex PCR, the TCRdb table keeps only in-frame clones and is missing some. Of approximately 380,000 clones listed, 85% are singletons. Material for sequencing was peripheral blood. These TCRs come from a woman younger than 30 with acute or convalescent COVID-19.

The chain links TRBV30 to TRBJ1-1; D unclear. Trimming pared 4 bases from V and 9 bases from J, leaving 15 bases between. The length of the CDR3 is 12 residues. Germline values: CDR1 GTSNPN, CDR2 SVGIG (reference sequence). CDR3 protein: CAWISGSGKAFF. The CDR3 bases are TGTGCCTGGATCAGTGGGAGCGGCAAAGCTTTCTTT.

The gene calls are TRBV19 and TRBJ2-1; TRBD1 agrees at 8 bases. This CDR3 comprises 16 residues. Trimming removed 4 bases from V and 4 bases from J; junction bases left unmatched: 9. Germline CDR1 LNHDA, CDR2 SQIVND (reference sequence). CDR3 in amino acids: CASSTSGGVNYNEQFF. In DNA form, the CDR3 reads TGTGCCAGTAGTACCTCAGGGGGCGTAAATTACAATGAGCAGTTCTTC.

This chain uses TRBV6-5 with TRBJ1-5, with D hard to call. Trimming took 4 bases from V and 4 from J, leaving 5 bases between them. This CDR3 contains 12 residues. Germline V lookup: CDR1 MNHEY, CDR2 SVGAGI. The CDR3 DNA follows: TGTGCCAGCAGTTTTCCAAATCAGCCCCAGCATTTT. It is translated as CASSFPNQPQHF.

V and J are TRBV7-2 and TRBJ1-1; weak D call: TRBD1 (5 bases). The CDR3 is made up of 14 amino acids. V shed 3 bases and J shed 3 bases, with 11 bases lying between them. CDR1 and CDR2 (germline): SGHTA, FQGNSA. The CDR3, as DNA: TGTGCCAGCAGCTTCGGGGGGAAAGACACTGAAGCTTTCTTT. It specifies CASSFGGKDTEAFF. Using reference TRBV7-2 and TRBJ1-1 for the parts outside the CDR3, the full variable domain is GAGVSQSPSNKVTEKGKDVELRCDPISGHTALYWYRQSLGQGLEFLIYFQGNSAPDKSGLPSDRFSAERTGGSVSTLTIQRTQQEDSAVYLCASSFGGKDTEAFFGQGTRLTVV.

The V call is TRBV28, the J call TRBJ1-5, with a weak D call TRBD1 (6 bases). Trimming took off 5 bases at V and 4 bases at J, with 9 bases between the two ends. Germline-derived CDR1 and CDR2 are MDHEN and SYDVKM. CDR3 length: 13 amino acids. The CDR3 DNA reads TGTGCCAGCAGTAGTGGACAGAATCAGCCCCAGCATTTT. It is translated as CASSSGQNQPQHF. Full variable domain (missing parts from reference TRBV28 and TRBJ1-5): DVKVTQSSRYLVKRTGEKVFLECVQDMDHENMFWYRQDPGLGLRLIYFSYDVKMKEKGDIPEGYSVSREKKERFSLILESASTNQTSMYLCASSSGQNQPQHFGDGTRLSIL.

This clone was seen a single time. The chain carries TRBV11-2 and TRBJ2-1; 9 nucleotides line up with TRBD2. V gave up 6 bases and J gave up 5 bases; unmatched junction bases: 5. This CDR3 has 14 residues. Germline lookup yields CDR1 SGHAT and CDR2 FQNNGV. As DNA, the CDR3 is TGTGCCAGCAGGCGGGGGGGGACAGACAATGAGCAGTTCTTC. The encoded protein is CASRRGGTDNEQFF.

The V call is TRBV12-3 or TRBV12-4, the J call TRBJ2-3; the D gene is possibly TRBD2 (5 bases). With 6 bases removed from V and 6 bases from J, the gap between germline ends came to 10 bases. The CDR3 has 12 amino acids. Here the CDR3 DNA reads TGTGCCAGCAGGGAGGAAGCCGATACGCAGTATTTT. The encoded protein is CASREEADTQYF.

The chain is built from TRBV7-9 and TRBJ2-2, with 8 nucleotides matching TRBD1. CDR3 length: 16 residues. Trimming at V came to 3 bases and at J to 7 bases, leaving 10 bases not matched to a gene. The V gene's germline CDR1 is SEHNR and CDR2 FQNEAQ (reference sequence). CDR3 bases: TGTGCCAGCAGCTTCAGCGTCCAGGGGGCTATCGGGGAGCTGTTTTTT. It translates to CASSFSVQGAIGELFF.

The gene calls are TRBV9 and TRBJ1-6; TRBD1 is a possible D gene (5 bases). Deletions cut 3 bases from V and 8 bases from J, with 12 bases between. The CDR3 is made up of 14 amino acids. Germline values: CDR1 SGDLS, CDR2 YYNGEE. The CDR3 loop is CASSGEVGDSPLHF. The CDR3 coding sequence is TGTGCCAGCAGCGGTGAAGTAGGGGATTCACCCCTCCACTTT.

The chain combines TRBV4-1 with TRBJ1-6; D not certain. The CDR3 has 17 residues. The germline V gene encodes CDR1 MGHRA and CDR2 YSYEKL. Trimming removed 4 bases from V and 7 bases from J, with 20 bases in between. CDR3 region: CASSLYLLEIGNSPLHF. The CDR3 nucleotides are TGCGCCAGCAGCCTTTATTTACTCGAGATCGGGAATTCACCCCTCCACTTT.

The chain couples TRBV5-5 to TRBJ2-7; TRBD1 is a possible D gene (6 bases). The CDR3 consists of 14 residues. Germline values: CDR1 SGHKS, CDR2 YYEKEE (reference sequence). V was pared by 2 bases and J by 4 bases, with 13 bases between. This CDR3 is CASSFRTEPYEQYF. The CDR3 coding sequence is TGTGCCAGCAGCTTCAGGACAGAGCCTTACGAGCAGTACTTC.

This chain joins TRBV4-1 and TRBJ1-1; possible D gene TRBD1, 5 bases. Trimming left V 5 bases short and J 1 base short, with 14 bases between. The germline gives CDR1 MGHRA, CDR2 YSYEKL. The CDR3 is 15 residues long. The CDR3 coding sequence is TGCGCCAGCAGCAAATCGACAGCCCCGAACACTGAAGCTTTCTTT. Translation gives CASSKSTAPNTEAFF.

V is TRBV6-6 and J is TRBJ1-5; perhaps TRBD1 as D (6 bases). The V gene's germline CDR1 is MNHNY and CDR2 SVGAGI (reference sequence). The CDR3 has 15 amino acids. Trimming took 6 bases from V and 3 from J, leaving 15 bases between them. CDR3: CASREPTGLNQPQHF. The CDR3 coding sequence is TGTGCCAGCAGAGAGCCGACAGGACTCAATCAGCCCCAGCATTTT.